The rows below give T cell receptor beta chains drawn from one sample of a study of cytomegalovirus exposure and HLA in healthy donors. Some clones are missing from TCRdb's copy, which holds only in-frame ones; the method was immunoSEQ multiplex PCR. Its table lists roughly 41,000 clones. The sequencing sample was made of PBMCs. The receptor set was obtained from a woman aged 40 to 50 in good health and CMV-seronegative. The CDR3 runs from the conserved cysteine through the conserved F or W. The D gene is left open where the match is weak.

V gene: TRBV5-1
D gene: TRBD1
J gene: TRBJ2-1
CDR3 length: 13
CDR3 DNA: TGCGCCAGCAGTCGGGACAGGCGAGATGAGCAGTTCTTC
CDR3 protein: CASSRDRRDEQFF

V gene: TRBV9
D gene: TRBD2
J gene: TRBJ2-2
CDR3 length: 16
CDR3 DNA: TGTGCCAGCAGCGTGCCTAGCGGCAGTAACACCGGGGAGCTGTTTTTT
CDR3 protein: CASSVPSGSNTGELFF

V gene: TRBV28
D gene: .
J gene: TRBJ2-7
CDR3 length: 16
CDR3 DNA: TGTGCCAGCAGTTCACTTGGGGGGGGACACCTATACGAGCAGTACTTC
CDR3 protein: CASSSLGGGHLYEQYF

V gene: TRBV5-4
D gene: .
J gene: TRBJ1-2
CDR3 length: 13
CDR3 DNA: TGTGCCAGCAGCTTGGCCAGGGAGGGTGGCTACACCTTC
CDR3 protein: CASSLAREGGYTF

V gene: TRBV7-3
D gene: .
J gene: TRBJ2-7
CDR3 length: 13
CDR3 DNA: TGTGCCAGCAGCTTAACGCGAGGCTACGAGCAGTACTTC
CDR3 protein: CASSLTRGYEQYF

V gene: TRBV7-8
D gene: .
J gene: TRBJ2-7
CDR3 length: 18
CDR3 DNA: TGTGCCAGCAGCTCCCCCTGGGGTACTAGCTTACGCTCCTACGAGCAGTACTTC
CDR3 protein: CASSSPWGTSLRSYEQYF

V gene: TRBV4-1
D gene: TRBD2
J gene: TRBJ2-7
CDR3 length: 16
CDR3 DNA: TGCGCCAGCAGCCACTCCCTGGGGGGGGGTTCCTACGAGCAGTACTTC
CDR3 protein: CASSHSLGGGSYEQYF

V gene: TRBV13
D gene: .
J gene: TRBJ1-2
CDR3 length: 13
CDR3 DNA: TGTGCCAGCAGCGCAACAGGGAACTATGGCTACACCTTC
CDR3 protein: CASSATGNYGYTF

V gene: TRBV28
D gene: TRBD1
J gene: TRBJ2-7
CDR3 length: 14
CDR3 DNA: TGTGCCAGCAATCGGGACAGGCCCATTGGCGAGCAGTACTTC
CDR3 protein: CASNRDRPIGEQYF

V gene: TRBV29-1
D gene: .
J gene: TRBJ1-2
CDR3 length: 12
CDR3 DNA: TGCAGCGTTTCAATCGGGGTCGATGGCTACACCTTC
CDR3 protein: CSVSIGVDGYTF

V gene: TRBV30
D gene: TRBD2
J gene: TRBJ2-5
CDR3 length: 14
CDR3 DNA: TGTGCCTGGAGGAAACATGCGGGAGAAGAGACCCAGTACTTC
CDR3 protein: CAWRKHAGEETQYF

V gene: TRBV18
D gene: .
J gene: TRBJ1-4
CDR3 length: 16
CDR3 DNA: TGTGCCAGCTCCACTAACCAAGCTGTTGGAGATGAAAAACTGTTTTTT
CDR3 protein: CASSTNQAVGDEKLFF

V gene: TRBV9
D gene: .
J gene: TRBJ1-1
CDR3 length: 14
CDR3 DNA: TGTGCCAGCAGCGTAAGATCACAGGGCACTGAAGCTTTCTTT
CDR3 protein: CASSVRSQGTEAFF

V gene: TRBV7-2
D gene: TRBD2
J gene: TRBJ2-7
CDR3 length: 14
CDR3 DNA: TGTGCCAGCAGCTTACTAGCGGGTGTCAACGAGCAGTACTTC
CDR3 protein: CASSLLAGVNEQYF

V gene: TRBV10-2
D gene: .
J gene: TRBJ1-1
CDR3 length: 17
CDR3 DNA: TGCGCCAGCAGTGAGTCGGGGGGAGGCGGGTTGAACACTGAAGCTTTCTTT
CDR3 protein: CASSESGGGGLNTEAFF

V gene: TRBV9
D gene: TRBD2
J gene: TRBJ2-7
CDR3 length: 15
CDR3 DNA: TGTGCCAGCAGCGTAGGGGGGGGAGGCAGTTACGAGCAGTACTTC
CDR3 protein: CASSVGGGGSYEQYF

V gene: TRBV7-9
D gene: .
J gene: TRBJ2-1
CDR3 length: 15
CDR3 DNA: TGTGCCAGCTACGGTAAGAACGGGGTCCGCGGTGAGCAGTTCTTC
CDR3 protein: CASYGKNGVRGEQFF

V gene: TRBV6-5
D gene: TRBD2
J gene: TRBJ2-5
CDR3 length: 16
CDR3 DNA: TGTGCCAGCAGTTACGGGCTAGCGGGAGGCGGCGAGACCCAGTACTTC
CDR3 protein: CASSYGLAGGGETQYF

V gene: TRBV4-3
D gene: .
J gene: TRBJ2-7
CDR3 length: 16
CDR3 DNA: TGCGCCAGCAGCCAAGATCTTAGTCAGGTATCCTACGAGCAGTACTTC
CDR3 protein: CASSQDLSQVSYEQYF

V gene: TRBV11-1
D gene: .
J gene: TRBJ1-2
CDR3 length: 15
CDR3 DNA: TGTGCCAGCAGCTCCAAAGACCTAGGATTAGATGGCTACACCTTC
CDR3 protein: CASSSKDLGLDGYTF

V gene: TRBV27
D gene: TRBD1
J gene: TRBJ1-4
CDR3 length: 15
CDR3 DNA: TGTGCCAGCAGTTTATGGCAGGGGGCTAATGAAAAACTGTTTTTT
CDR3 protein: CASSLWQGANEKLFF

V gene: TRBV4-1
D gene: TRBD1
J gene: TRBJ2-5
CDR3 length: 15
CDR3 DNA: TGCGCCAGCAGCCACGAGGGACAGGGTCCAGAGACCCAGTACTTC
CDR3 protein: CASSHEGQGPETQYF

V gene: TRBV27
D gene: TRBD1
J gene: TRBJ2-7
CDR3 length: 15
CDR3 DNA: TGTGCCAGCAGTCAGACAGGGCGTCAACCCTACGAGCAGTACTTC
CDR3 protein: CASSQTGRQPYEQYF

V gene: TRBV18
D gene: .
J gene: TRBJ2-7
CDR3 length: 13
CDR3 DNA: TGTGCCAGCTCACCACCTAGCGCCTACGAGCAGTACTTC
CDR3 protein: CASSPPSAYEQYF

V gene: TRBV12-2
D gene: .
J gene: TRBJ2-7
CDR3 length: 16
CDR3 DNA: TGTGCAAGTCGCTTAGCGATGACTAGCGGGATTTACGAGCAGTACTTC
CDR3 protein: CASRLAMTSGIYEQYF

V gene: TRBV6-6
D gene: .
J gene: TRBJ1-2
CDR3 length: 12
CDR3 DNA: TGTGCCACGAGGACAGCCGAGAGAAGCTACACCTTC
CDR3 protein: CATRTAERSYTF

V gene: TRBV4-2
D gene: TRBD2
J gene: TRBJ2-1
CDR3 length: 14
CDR3 DNA: TGTGCCAGCAGCCAAGATTCACTAGCGGATGAGCAGTTCTTC
CDR3 protein: CASSQDSLADEQFF

V gene: TRBV7-7
D gene: TRBD2
J gene: TRBJ2-7
CDR3 length: 15
CDR3 DNA: TGTGCCAGCAGCCCGAGACTAGCGGATACCTACGAGCAGTACTTC
CDR3 protein: CASSPRLADTYEQYF

V gene: TRBV9
D gene: TRBD1
J gene: TRBJ1-6
CDR3 length: 15
CDR3 DNA: TGTGCCAGCAGCGCCAGGGGGCAGGAGAATTCACCCCTCCACTTT
CDR3 protein: CASSARGQENSPLHF